This T cell receptor (beta chain) was sequenced in a study of shared clonotypes between healthy human individuals. Whole-study findings and limits: In a handful of donors, around 5% of naive CD4 clonotypes appeared in common. In contrast to clonotypes shared by all four donors, non-shared clonotypes had lower generation probabilities.

Details on this clone: Its antigen remains unknown.

Positive CCR7 selection of CD45RO-negative cells yielded the naive CD8 cells, and terminally differentiated effector memory CD45RA+ cells were excluded. In the sorted-subset replicate PCRs, 150 to 250 ng DNA, 30,000 or so T cell genomes, was used. This table comes from immunoSEQ multiplex PCR, and its TCRdb copy is limited to in-frame clones, with some not included. The sample records around 2.1 million clones, around 93% being singletons. This CDR3 has 13 amino acids. The ends were cut back, 2 bases at V and 6 bases at J, with 10 bases in the middle. The germline V gene has CDR1 SGHNT and CDR2 YYREEE (reference sequence).

The chain recombines TRBV5-4 with TRBJ2-3; D is uncertain. Sample: naive CD8+ T cells from PBMCs. The sequence was obtained from a man younger than 30 in good health. Some clones in this sample may be carry-over from other donors' samples. The chain's CDR3 is CASSFPPGDTQYF. Written as DNA, the CDR3 is TGTGCCAGCAGCTTTCCACCTGGGGATACGCAGTATTTT.